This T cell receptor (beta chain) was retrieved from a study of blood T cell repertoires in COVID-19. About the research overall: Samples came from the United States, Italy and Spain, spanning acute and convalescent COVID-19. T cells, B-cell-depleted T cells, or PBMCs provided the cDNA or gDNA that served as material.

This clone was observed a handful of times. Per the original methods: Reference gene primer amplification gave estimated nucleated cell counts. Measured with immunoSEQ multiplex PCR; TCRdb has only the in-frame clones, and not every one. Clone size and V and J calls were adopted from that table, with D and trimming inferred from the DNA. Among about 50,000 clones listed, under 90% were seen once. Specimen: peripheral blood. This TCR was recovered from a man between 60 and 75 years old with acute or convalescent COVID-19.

CDR3 region: CASSQGGRAYEQYF. The CDR3 DNA reads TGCGCCAGCAGCCAAGGCGGCAGAGCCTACGAGCAGTACTTC. This sequence joins TRBV4-1 and TRBJ2-7, with D unresolved. From germline, CDR1 is MGHRA and CDR2 YSYEKL. The V and J ends lost 1 base and 2 bases respectively, with 9 bases between them. The CDR3 contains 14 residues.